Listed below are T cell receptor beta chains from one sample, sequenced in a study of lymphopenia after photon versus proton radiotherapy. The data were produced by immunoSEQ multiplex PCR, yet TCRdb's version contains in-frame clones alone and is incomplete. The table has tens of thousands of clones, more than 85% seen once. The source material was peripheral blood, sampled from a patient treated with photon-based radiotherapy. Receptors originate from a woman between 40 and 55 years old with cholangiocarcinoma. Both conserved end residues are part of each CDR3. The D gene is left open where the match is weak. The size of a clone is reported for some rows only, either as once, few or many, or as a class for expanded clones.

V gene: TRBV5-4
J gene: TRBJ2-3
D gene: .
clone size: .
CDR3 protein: CASTTGVTDTQYF
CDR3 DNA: TGTGCCAGCACCACTGGGGTCACAGATACGCAGTATTTT

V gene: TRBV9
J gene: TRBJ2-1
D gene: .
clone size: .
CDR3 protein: CASSPVGNEQFF
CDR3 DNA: TGTGCCAGCAGCCCAGTAGGCAATGAGCAGTTCTTC

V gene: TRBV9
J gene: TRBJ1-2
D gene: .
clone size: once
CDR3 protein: CASSVAAANYGYTF
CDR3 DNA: TGTGCCAGCAGCGTAGCGGCAGCTAACTATGGCTACACCTTC

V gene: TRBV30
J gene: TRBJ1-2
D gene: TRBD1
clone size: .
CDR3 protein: CAWIVGQGPRGGYTF
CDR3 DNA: TGTGCCTGGATAGTAGGACAGGGCCCACGCGGTGGCTACACCTTC

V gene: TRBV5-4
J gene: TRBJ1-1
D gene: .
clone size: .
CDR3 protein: CASSQMGRQALEAFF
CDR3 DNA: TGTGCCAGCAGCCAGATGGGGCGACAGGCCCTTGAAGCTTTCTTT

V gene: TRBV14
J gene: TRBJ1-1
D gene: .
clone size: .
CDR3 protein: CASSRSFGRRNTEAFF
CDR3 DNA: TGTGCCAGCAGTCGTAGCTTTGGACGGAGGAACACTGAAGCTTTCTTT

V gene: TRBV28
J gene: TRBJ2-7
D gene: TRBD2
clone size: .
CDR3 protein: CASSLPVGTSGRGGFYEQYF
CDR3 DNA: TGTGCCAGCAGTCTTCCTGTAGGGACTAGCGGGAGAGGGGGATTCTACGAGCAGTACTTC

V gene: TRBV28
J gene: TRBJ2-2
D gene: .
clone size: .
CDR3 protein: CASSSPAENTGELFF
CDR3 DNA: TGTGCCAGCAGTTCCCCGGCGGAGAACACCGGGGAGCTGTTTTTT

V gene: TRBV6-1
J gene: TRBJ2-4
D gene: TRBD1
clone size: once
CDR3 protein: CASSGGQGARNIQYF
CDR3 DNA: TGTGCCAGCAGTGGGGGACAGGGGGCGAGGAACATTCAGTACTTC

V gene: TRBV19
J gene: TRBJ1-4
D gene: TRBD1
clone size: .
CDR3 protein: CASMDSGRGQEKLFF
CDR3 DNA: TGTGCCAGCATGGATTCGGGGAGGGGGCAGGAAAAACTGTTTTTT

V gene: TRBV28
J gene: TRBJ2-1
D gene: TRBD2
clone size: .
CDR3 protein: CASTPRGGQDEQFF
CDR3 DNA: TGTGCCAGCACCCCGCGGGGGGGGCAGGATGAGCAGTTCTTC

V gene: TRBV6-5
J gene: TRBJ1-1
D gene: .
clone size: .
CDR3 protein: CASSYEGYKAFF
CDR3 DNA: TGTGCCAGCAGTTACGAGGGGTACAAGGCTTTCTTT

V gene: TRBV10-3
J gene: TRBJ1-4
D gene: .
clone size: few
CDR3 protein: CAISESGRVNEKLFF
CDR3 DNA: TGTGCCATCAGTGAGTCGGGACGGGTTAATGAAAAACTGTTTTTT

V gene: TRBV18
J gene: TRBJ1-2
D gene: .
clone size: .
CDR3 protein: CASSSRPRGNYGYTF
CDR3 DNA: TGTGCCAGCTCTTCACGACCCCGGGGTAACTATGGCTACACCTTC

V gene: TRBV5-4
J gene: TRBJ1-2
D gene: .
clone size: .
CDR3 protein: CASSLTSRTSYGYTF
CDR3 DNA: TGTGCCAGCAGCTTGACCAGTCGGACTTCCTATGGCTACACCTTC

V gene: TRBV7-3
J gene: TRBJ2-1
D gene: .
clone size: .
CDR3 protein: CASSLGQWRDEQFF
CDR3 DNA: TGTGCCAGCAGCTTAGGACAATGGCGCGATGAGCAGTTCTTC

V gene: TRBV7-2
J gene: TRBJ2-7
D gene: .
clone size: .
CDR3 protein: CASSLDDSGAYEQYF
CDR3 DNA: TGTGCCAGCAGCTTAGATGACAGTGGGGCATACGAGCAGTACTTC

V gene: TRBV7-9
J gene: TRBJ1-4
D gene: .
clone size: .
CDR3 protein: CASSLLQGTEKLFF
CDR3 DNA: TGTGCCAGCAGCTTACTCCAGGGCACGGAAAAACTGTTTTTT

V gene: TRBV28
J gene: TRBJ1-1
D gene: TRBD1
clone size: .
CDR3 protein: CASSNPGTGVNTEAFF
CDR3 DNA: TGTGCCAGCAGTAACCCCGGGACAGGGGTGAACACTGAAGCTTTCTTT

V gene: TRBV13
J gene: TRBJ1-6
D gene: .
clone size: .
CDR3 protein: CASSLGTANSPLHF
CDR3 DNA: TGTGCCAGCAGCCTCGGGACGGCCAATTCACCCCTCCACTTT

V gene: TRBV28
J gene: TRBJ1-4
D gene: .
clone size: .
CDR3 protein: CASSLGPKQEKLFF
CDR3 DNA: TGTGCCAGCAGTTTGGGACCTAAACAGGAAAAACTGTTTTTT

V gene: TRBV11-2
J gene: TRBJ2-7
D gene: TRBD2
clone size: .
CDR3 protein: CASTYTSGSSYEQYF
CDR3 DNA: TGTGCCAGCACTTATACTAGCGGCAGCTCCTACGAGCAGTACTTC

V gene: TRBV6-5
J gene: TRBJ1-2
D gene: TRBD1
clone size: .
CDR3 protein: CASSYSSGQGQGYTF
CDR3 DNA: TGTGCCAGCAGTTACTCGAGCGGACAGGGGCAAGGCTACACCTTC

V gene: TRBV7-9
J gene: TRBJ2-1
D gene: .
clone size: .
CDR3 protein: CASSSRLGGNNEQFF
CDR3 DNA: TGTGCCAGCAGCTCGAGACTGGGTGGCAACAATGAGCAGTTCTTC

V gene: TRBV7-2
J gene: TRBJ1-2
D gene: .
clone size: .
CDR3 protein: CASSGEGSYGYTF
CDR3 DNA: TGTGCCAGCAGCGGAGAGGGGTCCTATGGCTACACCTTC

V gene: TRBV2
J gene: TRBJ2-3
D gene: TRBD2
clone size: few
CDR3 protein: CASRGPTSGGVDTQYF
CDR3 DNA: TGTGCCAGCAGGGGGCCGACTAGCGGAGGGGTAGATACGCAGTATTTT

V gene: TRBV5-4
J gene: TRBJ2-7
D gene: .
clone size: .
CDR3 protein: CASSFWGDEQYF
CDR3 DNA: TGTGCCAGCAGCTTTTGGGGGGACGAGCAGTACTTC

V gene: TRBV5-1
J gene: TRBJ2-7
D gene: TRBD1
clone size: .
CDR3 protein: CASSRDRDSYEQYF
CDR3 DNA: TGCGCCAGCAGCCGGGACAGGGACTCCTACGAGCAGTACTTC

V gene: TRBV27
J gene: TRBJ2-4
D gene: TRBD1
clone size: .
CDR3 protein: CASSSQGILAKNIQYF
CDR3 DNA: TGTGCCAGCAGTTCACAGGGGATCTTAGCCAAAAACATTCAGTACTTC

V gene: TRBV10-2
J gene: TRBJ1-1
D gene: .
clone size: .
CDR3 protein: CASLPSGLNTEAFF
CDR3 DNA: TGCGCCAGCCTCCCCTCGGGGTTGAACACTGAAGCTTTCTTT

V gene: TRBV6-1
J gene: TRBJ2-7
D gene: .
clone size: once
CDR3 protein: CASFENYEQYF
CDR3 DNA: TGTGCCAGCTTCGAGAACTACGAGCAGTACTTC

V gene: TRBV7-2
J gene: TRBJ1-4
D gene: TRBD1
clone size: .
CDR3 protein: CASSLGTGDEKLFF
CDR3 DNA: TGTGCCAGCAGCCTCGGGACAGGGGATGAAAAACTGTTTTTT

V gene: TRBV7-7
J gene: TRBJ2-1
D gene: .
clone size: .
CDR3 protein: CASSLVSKGSSYNEQFF
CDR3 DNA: TGTGCTAGCAGCTTAGTTAGTAAAGGGTCTTCCTACAATGAGCAGTTCTTC

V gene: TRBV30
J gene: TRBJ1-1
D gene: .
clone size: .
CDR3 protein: CAWSHTTANTEAFF
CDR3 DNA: TGTGCCTGGAGTCACACCACAGCGAACACTGAAGCTTTCTTT

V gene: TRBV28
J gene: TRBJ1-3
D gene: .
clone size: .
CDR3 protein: CASSPPSGNTIYF
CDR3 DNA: TGTGCCAGCAGTCCCCCCTCTGGAAACACCATATATTTT

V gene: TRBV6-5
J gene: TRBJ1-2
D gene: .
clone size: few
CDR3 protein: CASSQDLYGYTF
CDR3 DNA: TGTGCCAGCAGTCAGGACCTCTATGGCTACACCTTC

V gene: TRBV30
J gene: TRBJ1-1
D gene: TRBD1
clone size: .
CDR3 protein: CAWSSPGTGSGTEAFF
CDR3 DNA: TGTGCCTGGAGCTCACCCGGGACAGGAAGCGGCACTGAAGCTTTCTTT

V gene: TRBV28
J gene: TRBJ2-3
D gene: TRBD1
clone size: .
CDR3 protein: CASSSRDRGLSTDTQYF
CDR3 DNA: TGTGCCAGCAGTTCCCGGGACAGGGGGCTGAGCACAGATACGCAGTATTTT

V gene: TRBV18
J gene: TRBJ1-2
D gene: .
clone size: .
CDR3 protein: CASSPLDNYGYTF
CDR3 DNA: TGTGCCAGCTCACCATTGGATAACTATGGCTACACCTTC

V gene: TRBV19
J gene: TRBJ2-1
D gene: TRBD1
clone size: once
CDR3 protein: CASSTLTGKQFF
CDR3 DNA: TGTGCCAGTAGTACGTTGACAGGGAAGCAGTTCTTC

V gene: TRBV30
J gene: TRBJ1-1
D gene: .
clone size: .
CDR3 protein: CAWSVGLGDTEAFF
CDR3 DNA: TGTGCCTGGAGTGTAGGTCTGGGGGACACTGAAGCTTTCTTT

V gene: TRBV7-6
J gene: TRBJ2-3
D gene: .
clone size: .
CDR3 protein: CASSLKGGWATDTQYF
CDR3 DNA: TGTGCCAGCAGCTTAAAGGGCGGGTGGGCCACAGATACGCAGTATTTT

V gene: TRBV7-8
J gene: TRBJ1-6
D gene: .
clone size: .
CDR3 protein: CASSQSRVDSPLHF
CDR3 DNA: TGTGCCAGCAGCCAGTCCAGGGTAGATTCACCCCTCCACTTT

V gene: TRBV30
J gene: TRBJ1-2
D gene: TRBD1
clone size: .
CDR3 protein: CAWTGQGYGYTF
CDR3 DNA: TGTGCCTGGACCGGACAGGGGTATGGCTACACCTTC

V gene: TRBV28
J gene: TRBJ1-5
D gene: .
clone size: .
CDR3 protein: CASSPTRSQNQPQHF
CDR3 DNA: TGTGCCAGCAGTCCAACCAGGTCCCAGAATCAGCCCCAGCATTTT

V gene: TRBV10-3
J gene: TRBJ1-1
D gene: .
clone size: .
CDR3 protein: CAIRGRDMAEAFF
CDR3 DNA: TGTGCCATCCGTGGCAGGGATATGGCTGAAGCTTTCTTT

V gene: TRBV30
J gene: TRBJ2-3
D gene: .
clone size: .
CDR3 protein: CAWSGGGDTQYF
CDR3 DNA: TGTGCCTGGAGTGGGGGAGGAGATACGCAGTATTTT

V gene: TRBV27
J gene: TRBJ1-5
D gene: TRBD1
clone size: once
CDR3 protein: CASSGRDRSNQPQHF
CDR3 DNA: TGTGCCAGCAGTGGCCGGGACAGGAGCAATCAGCCCCAGCATTTT

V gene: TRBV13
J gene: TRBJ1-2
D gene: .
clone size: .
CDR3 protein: CASSLGPGTYNGYTF
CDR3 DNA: TGTGCCAGCAGCTTAGGCCCGGGGACCTACAATGGCTACACCTTC

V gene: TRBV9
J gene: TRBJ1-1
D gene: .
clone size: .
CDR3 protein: CASSGQLWTEAFF
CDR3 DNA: TGTGCCAGCAGTGGACAGCTGTGGACTGAAGCTTTCTTT

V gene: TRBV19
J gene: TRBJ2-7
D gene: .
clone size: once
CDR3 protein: CASSIVGGYEQYF
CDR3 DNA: TGTGCCAGTAGTATCGTGGGTGGCTACGAGCAGTACTTC

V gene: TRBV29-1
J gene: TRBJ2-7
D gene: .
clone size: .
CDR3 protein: CSVVIRGFDEQYF
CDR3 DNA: TGCAGCGTTGTCATTCGGGGTTTCGACGAGCAGTACTTC

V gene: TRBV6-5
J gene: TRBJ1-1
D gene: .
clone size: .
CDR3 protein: CASSYGRGAYGAFF
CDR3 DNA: TGTGCCAGCAGTTACGGCAGGGGCGCATATGGAGCTTTCTTT

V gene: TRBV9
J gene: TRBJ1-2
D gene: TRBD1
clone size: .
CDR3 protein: CASSHTDRGPTNYGYTF
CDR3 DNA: TGTGCCAGCAGCCACACCGACAGGGGCCCGACTAACTATGGCTACACCTTC

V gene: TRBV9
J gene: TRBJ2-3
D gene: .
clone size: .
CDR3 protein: CASSVGGQSTDTQYF
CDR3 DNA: TGTGCCAGCAGCGTAGGCGGGCAATCCACAGATACGCAGTATTTT